This is a list of T cell receptor beta chains from one sample in a study of monozygotic twins with inflammatory bowel disease. TCRdb reprocessed the 5' RACE reads, with one entry per CDR3 protein and no DNA. In total, the table holds around 380,000 distinct CDR3 sequences. Source material: blood. Every receptor here comes from a human donor with ulcerative colitis or Crohn's disease, or a healthy co-twin of an affected twin (not recorded which). The CDR3 runs from the conserved cysteine through the conserved F or W.

>TRBV7-6|19|TRBJ2-6
CASSWLARDSLSGANVLTF
>TRBV30|15|TRBJ2-3
CAWGLAGGSTDTQYF
>TRBV12-3/TRBV12-4|12|TRBJ2-3
CAIGTSTDTQYF
>TRBV28|15|TRBJ2-7
CASSQTGSPAYEQYF
>TRBV20-1|12|TRBJ2-7
CSARESSYEQYF
>TRBV18|16|TRBJ1-5
CASSPGKGDGNQPQHF
>TRBV10-3|13|TRBJ2-6
CAIMRTGGEVLTF
>TRBV7-9|15|TRBJ2-3
CASSRSSGTTDTQYF
>TRBV12-3/TRBV12-4|13|TRBJ1-2
CASSRDSAYGYTF
>TRBV5-1|14|TRBJ1-2
CASSISGNNYGYTF
>TRBV3-1|16|TRBJ2-1
CASSQDRTASYNEQFF
>TRBV18|13|TRBJ2-2
CASSPIHEGELFF
>TRBV5-1|16|TRBJ2-1
CASSLGLAGGPHEQFF
>TRBV28|18|TRBJ2-7
CASSLPGAPTASSYEQYF
>TRBV10-3|14|TRBJ1-2
CAISESGTEYGYTF
>TRBV12-3/TRBV12-4|15|TRBJ2-3
CASSRTSGNTDTQYF
>TRBV7-9|14|TRBJ1-2
CASSLDQINYGYTF
>TRBV29-1|14|TRBJ2-3
CSVAGTRGWDTQYF
>TRBV5-6|16|TRBJ2-3
CASSLRLAGGIDTQYF
>TRBV2|15|TRBJ1-6
CASSENLGRNSPLHF
>TRBV3-1|11|TRBJ2-7
CASSRTHEQYF
>TRBV5-1|18|TRBJ1-1
CASSFRLGAGQPNTEAFF
>TRBV9|15|TRBJ1-4
CASSVQGAANEKLFF
>TRBV18|12|TRBJ2-1
CASSPPAGEQFF
>TRBV12-3/TRBV12-4|17|TRBJ2-6
CASSLEQGIRGANVLTF
>TRBV3-1|16|TRBJ2-7
CASSQEVLAGPYEQYF
>TRBV5-1|15|TRBJ1-3
CASSLTWGLGNTIYF
>TRBV10-2|14|TRBJ1-1
CASSPGTGVVRAFF
>TRBV28|15|TRBJ2-1
CASSPGTVTYNEQFF
>TRBV10-3|14|TRBJ1-1
CAISRGRENTEAFF
>TRBV27|14|TRBJ2-3
CASSSRASTDTQYF
>TRBV20-1|13|TRBJ2-5
CSALGAVQETQYF
>TRBV24-1|12|TRBJ1-2
CATRDSLDGYTF
>TRBV7-2|15|TRBJ1-6
CASSQGPGGGSPLHF
>TRBV7-2|17|TRBJ2-3
CASSRPSSGSGADTQYF
>TRBV5-6|16|TRBJ1-1
CASSLGRGQANTEAFF
>TRBV20-1|16|TRBJ2-1
CSARPPGAERNNEQFF
>TRBV9|17|TRBJ2-6
CASSPRLAGSGANVLTF
>TRBV21-1|18|TRBJ1-4
CASSKPSGQGATNEKLFF
>TRBV5-1|12|TRBJ2-1
CASSRSGGEQFF
>TRBV5-1|16|TRBJ1-2
CASRPTGTGGLYGYTF
>TRBV7-2|15|TRBJ2-1
CASSLNQGIENEQFF
>TRBV20-1|14|TRBJ1-4
CSARDNRVIEKLFF